This TCR beta chain was captured in a study of blood T cells in healthy people across ages. In the study overall: Capture by template switching was about one barcoded beta molecule per two T cells. The study's findings and limits: Per-million-T-cell TCR beta diversity fell roughly linearly with age. TCR beta diversity correlated strongly with naive T cell percentage.

Then a second PCR, running roughly 6 to 11 cycles, was carried out with a sample-barcoded 5' primer and a J-beta primer mix. MiXCR, applied by TCRdb to the 5' RACE reads, yields one record per CDR3 protein. The sample contains 800,000 or so distinct CDR3 sequences, about 45% of which appear only once. As to this clonotype: Its antigen is undetermined.

Trimming shortened V by 6 bases and J by 4 bases, and 14 bases separated the two germline ends. The CDR3 covers 14 residues. The TCR was taken from an elderly man in good health. The sequenced sample was blood. The chain has TRBV12-3 or TRBV12-4 and TRBJ2-3, with D unresolved. CDR3 DNA: TGTGCCAGCAGCCCTAGACTGGTTGCAGATACGCAGTATTTT. Translated: CASSPRLVADTQYF.